The rows below give T cell receptor beta chains drawn from one sample of a study of blood T cells in healthy people across ages. TCRdb re-called the 5' RACE reads with MiXCR, one entry per CDR3 protein. The data show 650,000 to 1,000,000 distinct CDR3 sequences, about 34% seen once. Sequencing used blood. All receptors come from a young man in good health. Both conserved end residues are part of each CDR3. A D gene is named only where the DNA matches it firmly. Size values are once, few and many counts, or a class for expanded clones, and some rows have none.

abundance	d_gene	v_gene	len	j_gene	CDR3nt	CDR3aa
NA	TRBD1	TRBV5-1	16	TRBJ2-5	TGCGCCAGCAGTTACCCGGGACAGGGAGTATTCAATGAGCAGTACTTC	CASSYPGQGVFNEQYF
NA	NA	TRBV12-3/TRBV12-4	14	TRBJ2-7	TGTGCCAGCAGTTTATTGGTGGGGTACAATGAGCAGTACTTC	CASSLLVGYNEQYF
NA	NA	TRBV6-2/TRBV6-3	17	TRBJ1-2	TGTGCCGGCAGATACTCGATGGGCCGGAGGGAGGCATATGGCTACACCTTC	CAGRYSMGRREAYGYTF
NA	NA	TRBV2	12	TRBJ2-3	TGTGCCAGCAGGGGTGTAGCCGATACGCAGTATTTT	CASRGVADTQYF
NA	NA	TRBV27	13	TRBJ1-5	TGTGCCAGCAGTTTATCGGTGCTACAGCCCCAGCATTTT	CASSLSVLQPQHF
NA	NA	TRBV7-9	13	TRBJ1-5	TGTGCCAGCTCCCCGAGGGAGGATCAGCCCCAGCATTTT	CASSPREDQPQHF
NA	TRBD1	TRBV25-1	16	TRBJ1-4	TGTGCCAGCAGTGATGGGGGACAGGCAACTAATGAAAAACTGTTTTTT	CASSDGGQATNEKLFF
NA	TRBD1	TRBV3-1	15	TRBJ1-2	TGTGCCAGCAGCCCACAGCCCCGGGACAGCTATGGCTACACCTTC	CASSPQPRDSYGYTF
NA	NA	TRBV12-3/TRBV12-4	13	TRBJ1-5	TGTGCCAGCAGTTGGGGAAAGAATCAGCCCCAGCATTTT	CASSWGKNQPQHF
NA	NA	TRBV20-1	13	TRBJ2-7	TGCAGTGCTCGTGGGGGGGCTGACTACGAGCAGTACTTC	CSARGGADYEQYF
many	NA	TRBV2	14	TRBJ1-2	TGTGCCAGCATACCGGGGCCTGCTAACTATGGCTACACCTTC	CASIPGPANYGYTF
NA	TRBD2	TRBV20-1	14	TRBJ2-1	TGCAGTGCCACCGGGACTAGCGCTTACAATGAGCAGTTCTTC	CSATGTSAYNEQFF
few	NA	TRBV18	15	TRBJ2-3	TGTGCCAGCTCACCACCTCAAGGGAGCACAGATACGCAGTATTTT	CASSPPQGSTDTQYF
NA	TRBD1	TRBV6-2/TRBV6-3	15	TRBJ2-3	TGTGCCAGCAGCCGCCCACAGGGGAGCACAGATACGCAGTATTTT	CASSRPQGSTDTQYF
NA	NA	TRBV4-1	16	TRBJ2-1	TGCGCCAGCAGCCAAGAGGCGGCGGGGTCCTACAATGAGCAGTTCTTC	CASSQEAAGSYNEQFF
few	NA	TRBV4-3	15	TRBJ2-3	TGCGCCAGCAGCCAAGTGGAGGAGTCGGGAGATACGCAGTATTTT	CASSQVEESGDTQYF
NA	TRBD1	TRBV5-8	18	TRBJ2-4	TGTGCCAGCAGCCTGACAGGGGACGGTGGCTTTGTCAAAAACATTCAGTACTTC	CASSLTGDGGFVKNIQYF
NA	NA	TRBV12-3/TRBV12-4	15	TRBJ2-3	TGTGCCAGCAGTTTACAGAGAGCCGCCACAGATACGCAGTATTTT	CASSLQRAATDTQYF
NA	TRBD1	TRBV7-9	14	TRBJ2-2	TGTGCCAGCAGCTTAACAGGGGTCCCCGGGGAGCTGTTTTTT	CASSLTGVPGELFF
NA	NA	TRBV4-1	18	TRBJ1-1	TGCGCCAGCAGCCAAGATAGTTTCAGGGCCCTTCGGGTGACTGAAGCTTTCTTT	CASSQDSFRALRVTEAFF
few	NA	TRBV9	14	TRBJ1-2	TGTGCCAGCAGCGGCCTATTAGGAGGTGGCGGCTACACCTTC	CASSGLLGGGGYTF
NA	TRBD2	TRBV12-3/TRBV12-4	14	TRBJ2-1	TGTGCCAGCAGCTATGCGGGGAGGGCAGAGACCCAGTTCTTC	CASSYAGRAETQFF
NA	TRBD2	TRBV12-3/TRBV12-4	16	TRBJ2-2	TGTGCCAGCAGTACAAGTAGCGGGGGGGCCGGCGGGGAGCTGTTTTTT	CASSTSSGGAGGELFF
many	NA	TRBV24-1	14	TRBJ2-3	TGTGCCACCGCGACCGGGCTAAGCACAGATACGCAGTATTTT	CATATGLSTDTQYF
NA	TRBD2	TRBV5-1	18	TRBJ2-2	TGCGCCAGCAGCCGCATGCTAGCGGGGGGCCGGAGCACCGGGGAGCTGTTTTTT	CASSRMLAGGRSTGELFF
few	NA	TRBV4-2	13	TRBJ2-1	TGTGCCAGCAGCCAAGCCAAATTGGCGGCCCAGTTCTTC	CASSQAKLAAQFF
NA	NA	TRBV5-6	14	TRBJ2-5	TGTGCCAGCAGCTCGGCTGGAGGTGGGGAGACCCAGTACTTC	CASSSAGGGETQYF
NA	NA	TRBV5-1	17	TRBJ1-5	TGCGCCAGCAGCTTGGACGTCACCTCAGGGGGCAATCAGCCCCAGCATTTT	CASSLDVTSGGNQPQHF
NA	TRBD1	TRBV2	13	TRBJ2-4	TGTGCCAGCAGAGGGGACAGCAAAAACATTCAGTACTTC	CASRGDSKNIQYF
few	TRBD2	TRBV4-3	15	TRBJ2-1	TGCGCCAGCAGCCAAGTAGCGGGGGCCAGGAATGAGCAGTTCTTC	CASSQVAGARNEQFF
NA	TRBD1	TRBV12-3/TRBV12-4	15	TRBJ1-5	TGTGCCAGCAGTTTAGTAGGGGGCGACGGTCAGCCCCAGCATTTT	CASSLVGGDGQPQHF
NA	TRBD2	TRBV7-9	16	TRBJ2-1	TGTGCCAGCAGCCGCGCCCTAGCGGGGGCATCGGATGAGCAGTTCTTC	CASSRALAGASDEQFF
NA	TRBD1	TRBV3-1	15	TRBJ2-3	TGTGCCAGCAGCCCCTGGGACAGGGGAGCAGATACGCAGTATTTT	CASSPWDRGADTQYF
few	NA	TRBV9	15	TRBJ2-1	TGTGCCAGCAGCCCCGGGGGCCCCTCCTACAATGAGCAGTTCTTC	CASSPGGPSYNEQFF
NA	NA	TRBV6-2/TRBV6-3	15	TRBJ1-1	TGTGCCAGCTCTATGAGAGGGGGGGCGAGGACTGGAGCTTTCTTT	CASSMRGGARTGAFF
few	NA	TRBV4-2	16	TRBJ1-6	TGTGCCAGCAGCCAAGAACAGGGCTCCTATAATTCACCCCTCCACTTT	CASSQEQGSYNSPLHF
NA	NA	TRBV20-1	13	TRBJ2-3	TGCAGTGCTAGGCGGCGGGGTACAGATACGCAGTATTTT	CSARRRGTDTQYF